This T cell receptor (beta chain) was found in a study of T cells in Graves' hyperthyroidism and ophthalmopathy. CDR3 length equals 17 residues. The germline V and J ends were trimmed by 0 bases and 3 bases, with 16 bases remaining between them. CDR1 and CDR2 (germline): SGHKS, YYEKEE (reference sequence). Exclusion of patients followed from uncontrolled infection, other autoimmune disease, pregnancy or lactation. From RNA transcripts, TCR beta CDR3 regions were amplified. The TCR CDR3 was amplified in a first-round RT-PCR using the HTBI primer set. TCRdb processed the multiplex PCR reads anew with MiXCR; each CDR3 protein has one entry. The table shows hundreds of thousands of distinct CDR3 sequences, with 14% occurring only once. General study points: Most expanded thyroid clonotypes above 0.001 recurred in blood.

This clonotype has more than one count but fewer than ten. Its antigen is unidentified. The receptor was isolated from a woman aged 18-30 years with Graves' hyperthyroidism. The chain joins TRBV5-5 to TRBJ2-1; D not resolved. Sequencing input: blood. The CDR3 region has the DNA TGTGCCAGCAGCTTGGTGGCATTTAGTGGTCTCTACAATGAGCAGTTCTTC. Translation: CASSLVAFSGLYNEQFF.